This T cell receptor beta chain originates from a study of T cell responses to AZD1222 COVID-19 vaccine. Here immunoSEQ multiplex PCR was the method, and the copy in TCRdb shows in-frame clones only, minus some. In the table there are 200,000 or so clones, approximately 94% of which are singletons. J gave up 0 bases and V 6 bases, and 4 bases lay outside the gene matches. The CDR3 sequence is 16 residues long. Germline V CDR1 and CDR2: SEHNR, FQNEAQ (reference sequence). The V gene is TRBV7-9, the J gene TRBJ1-4; TRBD1 agrees at 10 bases. The material sequenced was peripheral blood, taken on day 0 of AZD1222 vaccination. The receptor was isolated from an adult in good health. As DNA, the CDR3 is TGTGCCAGCAGTCGGGACAGGGGTGCAACTAATGAAAAACTGTTTTTT. Translating it yields CASSRDRGATNEKLFF.